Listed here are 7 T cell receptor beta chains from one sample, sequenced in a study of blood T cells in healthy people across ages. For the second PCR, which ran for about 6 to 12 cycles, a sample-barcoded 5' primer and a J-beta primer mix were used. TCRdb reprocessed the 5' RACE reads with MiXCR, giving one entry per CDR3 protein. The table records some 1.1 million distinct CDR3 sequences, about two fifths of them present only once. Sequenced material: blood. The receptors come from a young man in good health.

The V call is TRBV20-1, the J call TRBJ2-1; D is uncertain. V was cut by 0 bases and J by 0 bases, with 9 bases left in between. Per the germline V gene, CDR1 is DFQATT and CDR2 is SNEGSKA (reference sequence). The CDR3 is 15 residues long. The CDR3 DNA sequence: TGCAGTGCTAGAGAAAGGTGGAGCTCCTACAATGAGCAGTTCTTC. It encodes CSARERWSSYNEQFF.

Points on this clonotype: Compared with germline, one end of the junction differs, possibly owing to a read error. In nucleotides, the CDR3 is TGTGTCACCGGCGGGGGGGCGTCGAATGAGCAGTTCTTC. The encoded protein is CVTGGGASNEQFF. The genes are TRBV24-1 and TRBJ2-1, with TRBD2 matching 9 bases. The CDR3 runs 13 residues. The germline CDR1 and CDR2 sequences are KGHDR and SFDVKD.

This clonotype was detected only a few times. The chain's CDR3 is CASSLAGVVNEKLFF. Written as DNA, the CDR3 is TGTGCCAGCAGCTTGGCTGGTGTTGTTAATGAAAAACTGTTTTTT. V usage is TRBV5-6 and J usage is TRBJ1-4; D remains ambiguous. The CDR3 totals 15 residues. Trimming removed 0 bases from V and 4 bases from J, with 10 bases in between. Germline CDR1 and CDR2: SGHDT and YYEEEE.

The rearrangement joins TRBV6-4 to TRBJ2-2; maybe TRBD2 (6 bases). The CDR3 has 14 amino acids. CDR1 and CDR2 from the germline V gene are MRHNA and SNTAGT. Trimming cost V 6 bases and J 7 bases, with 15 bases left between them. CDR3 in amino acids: CASRLSGSHGELFF. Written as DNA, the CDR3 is TGTGCCAGCAGACTTAGCGGAAGCCACGGGGAGCTGTTTTTT.

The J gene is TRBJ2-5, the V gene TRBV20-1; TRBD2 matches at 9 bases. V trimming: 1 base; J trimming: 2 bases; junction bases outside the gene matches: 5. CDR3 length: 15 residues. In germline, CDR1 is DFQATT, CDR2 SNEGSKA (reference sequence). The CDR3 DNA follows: TGCAGTGCTAGAGTGGCTAGCGGGGCACAAGAGACCCAGTACTTC. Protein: CSARVASGAQETQYF.

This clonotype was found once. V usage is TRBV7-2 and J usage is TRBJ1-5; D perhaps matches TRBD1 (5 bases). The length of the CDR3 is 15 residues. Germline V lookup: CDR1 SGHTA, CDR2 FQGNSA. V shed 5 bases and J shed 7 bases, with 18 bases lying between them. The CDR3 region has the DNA TGTGCCAGCAGCGCGGGGCAGGGTAATAACCAGCCCCAGCATTTT. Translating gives CASSAGQGNNQPQHF.

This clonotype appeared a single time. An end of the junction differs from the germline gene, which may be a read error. The CDR3 protein is CASGLSNRAEAFF. The CDR3 nucleotides are TGTGCCAGCGGTTTATCTAACAGGGCTGAAGCTTTCTTT. The chain joins TRBV27 to TRBJ1-1; D may be TRBD1 (6 bases). The CDR3 consists of 13 residues. CDR1 and CDR2 (germline): MNHEY, SMNVEV (reference sequence).